The following is a TCR beta chain sequence with its context. Its matching antigen is unknown. One junction end does not reproduce the germline sequence, and a read error may be involved. CDR3 size: 12 residues. Germline-derived CDR1 and CDR2 are SGHAT and FQNNGV. These data are taken from a study of blood T cells in healthy people across ages. For every donor, a draw yielded approximately 9.8 milliliters of peripheral blood. The amount of total RNA extracted per sample was at least 5 micrograms. Study-wide findings and caveats: Diversity of TCR beta correlated strongly with naive T cell percentage.

The authors ran a second PCR of 7 to 11 cycles using a sample-barcoded 5' primer and a J-beta primer mix. The template-switch adaptor, which had 12 random nucleotides, put a tag on each cDNA molecule. TCRdb used MiXCR to reprocess the 5' RACE reads, holding one entry per CDR3 protein. Here the sample spans some 1.5 million distinct CDR3 sequences, 28% being singletons. The TCR comes from a woman in her twenties or thirties in good health. The chain links TRBV11-2 to TRBJ2-1; the D is unclear. Sequences were obtained from blood. CDR3 nucleotides: TGTGCCCGCAGCTTAACACAAGGGGAGCAGTTCTTC. It codes for CARSLTQGEQFF. The full variable domain, in which reference TRBV11-2 and TRBJ2-1 provide the parts outside the CDR3, is EAGVAQSPRYKIIEKRQSVAFWCNPISGHATLYWYQQILGQGPKLLIQFQNNGVVDDSQLPKDRFSAERLKGVDSTLKIQPAKLEDSAVYLCARSLTQGEQFFGPGTRLTVL.